This T cell receptor beta chain is drawn from a study of blood T cell repertoires in COVID-19. About the research overall: Collection of acute and convalescent COVID-19 samples took place in the United States, Italy and Spain. From T cells, B-cell-depleted T cells, or PBMCs came the material, which was cDNA or gDNA.

Residents of approximately 25 US areas, aged about 18 to 100 years, made up the participants. Participants reported their clinical history, and cohort assignment relied on those reports. Repertoires were generated with immunoSEQ multiplex PCR, while TCRdb's copy carries only in-frame clones and drops some. The sample lists roughly 310,000 clones; 89% were seen once. The sequenced sample consisted of PBMCs or T cells enriched from blood (not recorded which). The sequence was obtained from a woman in her thirties or forties who had recovered from COVID-19.

This chain's CDR3 is CASSSTLGTSYEQYF. The DNA of the CDR3 is TGTGCCAGCAGTTCTACTTTAGGGACATCCTACGAGCAGTACTTC. The chain has TRBV6-5 and TRBJ2-7; maybe TRBD1 (6 bases). The CDR3 is made up of 15 amino acids. The germline gives CDR1 MNHEY, CDR2 SVGAGI. The V gene lost 4 bases and the J gene lost 1 base, with 14 bases spanning the gap.